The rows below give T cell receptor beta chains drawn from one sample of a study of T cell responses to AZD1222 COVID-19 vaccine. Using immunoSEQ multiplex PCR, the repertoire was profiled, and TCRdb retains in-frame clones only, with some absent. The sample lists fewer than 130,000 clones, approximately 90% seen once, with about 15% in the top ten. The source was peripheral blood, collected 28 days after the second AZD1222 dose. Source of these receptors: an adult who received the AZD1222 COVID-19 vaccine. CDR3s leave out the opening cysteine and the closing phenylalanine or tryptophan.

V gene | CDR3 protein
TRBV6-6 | ASSQGTLGVSYEQY
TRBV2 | ASSGTRGTEAF
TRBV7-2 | ASSTSSYNEQF
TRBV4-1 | ASSQMDRRNTEAF
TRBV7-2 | ASSLGQGWGEGYGYT
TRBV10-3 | ATAPQQGTGTEAF
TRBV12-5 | ASGLSPGSLNYGYT
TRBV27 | ASSLRARVRETQY
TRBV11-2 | ASSARGDTEAF
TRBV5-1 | ASSLAGVSRSPLH
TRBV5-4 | ASSPRQGGTEAF
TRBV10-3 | AISGGRTGNEQF
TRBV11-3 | ASSLDLGGLVGTEAF
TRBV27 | ASSFGGYAGYT
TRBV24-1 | ATSGASGSEQY
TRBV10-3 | AISESSGIYNEQF
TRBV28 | ASSFPGLASYEQY
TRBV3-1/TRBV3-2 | ASSPPGTSGSGEQY
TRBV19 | ASSMVHSANYGYT
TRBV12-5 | ASGDGTGGKSYGYT
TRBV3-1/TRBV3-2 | ASSQSGGAFGELF
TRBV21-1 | ASSKVWGGSSYEQY
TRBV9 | ASSVVPAGEQF
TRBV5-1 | ASSGQELYTEAF
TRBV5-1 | ASSSAYEQY
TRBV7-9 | ASSATGPISSTDTQY
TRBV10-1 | ASSEGGAGYEQY
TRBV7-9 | ASSDGRAAYEQY
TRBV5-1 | ASSLGGIGNTIY
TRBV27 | ASSEINSPLH
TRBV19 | ASSSDSWGKNGYT
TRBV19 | ASSLGGLSNQPQH
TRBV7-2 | ASSPLRDRGHYGYT
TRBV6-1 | ASSELGQGVVVSQH
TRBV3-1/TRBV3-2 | ASSDRDYEQY
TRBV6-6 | ASRTATNEKLF
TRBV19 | ASSPGRLGYT
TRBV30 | AWSPGAMGGYT
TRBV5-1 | ASSYRPLRDSTSYEQY
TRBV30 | AWSPASGNTIY
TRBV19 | ASSIRDSTYNEQF
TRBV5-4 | ASSLGLLEAF